This entry is about one T cell receptor (beta chain). Antigen unknown. The record originates from a study of Ad26.COV2.S vaccination and SARS-CoV-2 variants. About the study: The donor participated in the COV1001 trial, in its Ad26.COV2.S arm. General observations from the study: Analyses of TCR breadth and depth may have underestimated total T cell responses. Higher spike-specific TCR breadth was found in vaccine recipients than in placebo recipients.

Repertoires were generated with immunoSEQ multiplex PCR, while TCRdb's copy carries only in-frame clones and drops some. The data show around 340,000 clones, with roughly 91% seen just once and about 5% held by the top ten. The sample's treatment: about 20 received Ad26.COV2.S at low or high dose, single or two shots; about 5 received placebo; per-sample allocation not given. Material that was analyzed had been drawn on day 63 after the first vaccine or placebo injection. A Boston adult aged 18-55 years was the donor. Germline V gene lookup returns CDR1 LNHNV and CDR2 YYDKDF (reference sequence). The CDR3 has 16 amino acids. V shed 0 bases and J 6 bases; nucleotides not matched to a gene: 10.

The chain combines TRBV15 with TRBJ2-7; TRBD2 agrees at 8 bases. Material: peripheral blood, obtained in a trial of Ad26.COV2.S vaccine versus placebo. The clonotype originates from a person aged 18-60 years who received the Ad26.COV2.S COVID-19 vaccine or a placebo. CDR3 in DNA: TGTGCCACCAGCAGAGATCTGCGAGCGGGAGTAGGCGAGCAGTACTTC. This translates into CATSRDLRAGVGEQYF.